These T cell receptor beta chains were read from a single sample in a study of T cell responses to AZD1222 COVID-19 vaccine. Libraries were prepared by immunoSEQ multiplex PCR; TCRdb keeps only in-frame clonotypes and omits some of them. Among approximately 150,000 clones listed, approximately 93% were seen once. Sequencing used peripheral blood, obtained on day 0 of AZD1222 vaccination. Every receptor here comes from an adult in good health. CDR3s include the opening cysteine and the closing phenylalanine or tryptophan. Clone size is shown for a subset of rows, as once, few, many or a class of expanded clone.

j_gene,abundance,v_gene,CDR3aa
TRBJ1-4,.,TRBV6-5,CASGIQGGNEKLFF
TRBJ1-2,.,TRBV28,CASSPGQGGEYDGYTF
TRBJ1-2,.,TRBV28,CASSSGGTGYGYTF
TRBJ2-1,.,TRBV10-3,CAISVREGGYNEQFF
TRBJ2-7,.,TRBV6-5,CASSFSSNAYEQYF
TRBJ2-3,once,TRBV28,CASWGGEDTQYF
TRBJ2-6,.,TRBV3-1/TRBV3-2,CASSQRTGRTNVLTF
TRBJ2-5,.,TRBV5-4,CASSKSIRTIRNQETQYF
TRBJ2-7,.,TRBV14,CASSSQTGDEQYF
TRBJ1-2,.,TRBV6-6,CASTRDPLVTNYGYTF
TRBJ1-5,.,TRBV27,CASRPKVLGNQPQHF
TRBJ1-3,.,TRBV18,CASSPRTGPENTIYF
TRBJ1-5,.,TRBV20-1,CSARDRAGQHF
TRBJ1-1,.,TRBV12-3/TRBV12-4,CASSLTRNTEAFF
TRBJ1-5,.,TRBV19,CASSGTGVQPQHF
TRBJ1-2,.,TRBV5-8,CASSPEWGRVYGYTF
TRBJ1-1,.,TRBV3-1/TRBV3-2,CASSQGEGNTEAFF
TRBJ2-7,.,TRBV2,CASSAGSGGEYYEQYF
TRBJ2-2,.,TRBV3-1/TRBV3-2,CASLPRGVDTGELFF
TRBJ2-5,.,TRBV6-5,CASSYSQIGVQYF
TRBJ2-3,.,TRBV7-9,CASSLGGLAGDTQYF
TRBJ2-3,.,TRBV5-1,CASSLTSDSTDTQYF
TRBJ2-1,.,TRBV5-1,CASSTLAGGFYEQFF
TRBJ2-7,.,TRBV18,CASSSGTGVREQYF
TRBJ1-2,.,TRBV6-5,CASSYRRVDGYTF
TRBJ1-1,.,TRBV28,CATLETGGNTEAFF
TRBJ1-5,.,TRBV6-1,CASSDSNQPQHF
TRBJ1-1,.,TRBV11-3,CASSFYQGAGAEAFF
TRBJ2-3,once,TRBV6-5,CASSYGGNTDTQYF
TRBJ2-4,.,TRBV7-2,CASSFKGENIQYF
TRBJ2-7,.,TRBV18,CASSPPAGDEQYF
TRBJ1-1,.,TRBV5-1,CASSLVPSGNEAFF
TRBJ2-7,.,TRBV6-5,CASSYSRGYEQYF
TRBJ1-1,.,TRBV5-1,CASSLGTANTEAFF
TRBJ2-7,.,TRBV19,CASSIGWDSEQYF
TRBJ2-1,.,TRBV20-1,CSASGSSGGALEEQFF
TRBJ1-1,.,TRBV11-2,CASSNRGGGTEAFF
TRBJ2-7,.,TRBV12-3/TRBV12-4,CASSLGTIYEQYF
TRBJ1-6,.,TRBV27,CASSSGQGGYSPLHF
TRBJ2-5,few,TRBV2,CASSERGETQYF
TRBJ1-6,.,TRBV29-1,CSGNNSPLHF
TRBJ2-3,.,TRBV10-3,CAISESGGRVDTQYF
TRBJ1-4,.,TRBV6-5,CASSYGGTGNEKLFF
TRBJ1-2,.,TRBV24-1,CATSDHTRIYGYTF
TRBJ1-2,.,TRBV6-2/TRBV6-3,CASSSGWSRGYTF